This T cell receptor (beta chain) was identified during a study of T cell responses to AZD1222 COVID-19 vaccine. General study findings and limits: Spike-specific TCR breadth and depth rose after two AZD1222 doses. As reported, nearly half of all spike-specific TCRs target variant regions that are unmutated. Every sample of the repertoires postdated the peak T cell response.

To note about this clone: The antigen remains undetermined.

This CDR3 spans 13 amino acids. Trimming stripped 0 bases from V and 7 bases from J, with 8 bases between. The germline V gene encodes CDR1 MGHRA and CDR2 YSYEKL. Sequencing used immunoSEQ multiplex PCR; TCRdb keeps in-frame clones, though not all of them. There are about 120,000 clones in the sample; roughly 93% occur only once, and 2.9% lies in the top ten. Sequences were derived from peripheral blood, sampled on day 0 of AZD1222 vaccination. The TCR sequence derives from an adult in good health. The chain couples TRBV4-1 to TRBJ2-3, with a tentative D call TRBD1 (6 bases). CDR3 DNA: TGCGCCAGCAGCCAAGATCAGGGGTATACGCAGTATTTT. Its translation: CASSQDQGYTQYF.